This T cell receptor (beta chain) is drawn from a study of blood T cell repertoires in COVID-19. Study in general: Collection of acute and convalescent COVID-19 samples took place in the United States, Italy and Spain. Sources were T cells, B-cell-depleted T cells, or PBMCs; the material itself was cDNA or gDNA.

CDR3 length equals 16 residues. As originally analysed: Amplification of reference gene primers was used by the study to estimate nucleated cell counts. Clones were sequenced by immunoSEQ multiplex PCR, and TCRdb holds only the in-frame ones, with some missing. V and J calls and clone size are as listed in that table; D and trimming were resolved from the DNA. The top ten clones hold 5.5% to 7% of a sample with 170,000 or so clones, about 86% of them seen once. Material for sequencing was peripheral blood. The TCR was taken from a man aged 50 to 59 with active or convalescent COVID-19. The gene calls are TRBV21-1 and TRBJ2-1; TRBD1, the table's D call, lacks a check against the DNA. TRBV21-1 is a listed pseudogene. The DNA of the CDR3 is TGTGCCAGCAGCCAAGAAAGCATAGGGGTCGTCCATGAGCAGTTCTTC. This sequence encodes CASSQESIGVVHEQFF.